The rows below give T cell receptor beta chains drawn from one sample of a study of blood T cell repertoires in COVID-19. TCRdb keeps only in-frame clones here, not all; method: immunoSEQ multiplex PCR. The sample carries 250,000 to 300,000 clones, 88% recorded once. Sequencing was carried out using PBMCs or T cells enriched from blood (not recorded which). The receptors were gathered from an older woman in a cohort exposed to, infected with or recovered from COVID-19 (not recorded which). CDR3s include the opening cysteine and the closing phenylalanine or tryptophan. Fields, in order: CDR3 protein, CDR3 DNA, D gene, clone size, J gene, V gene. A D gene is named only where the DNA matches it firmly. A row's size may be missing; if present it is once, few, many or a size class.

CDR3 protein: CASRTARQGPNEKLFF
CDR3 DNA: TGTGCCAGTAGGACTGCCCGACAGGGACCTAATGAAAAACTGTTTTTT
D gene: TRBD1
clone size: -
J gene: TRBJ1-4
V gene: TRBV19

CDR3 protein: CASSSNRDRGHEQYF
CDR3 DNA: TGTGCCAGCAGTTCCAACCGGGACAGGGGGCACGAGCAGTACTTC
D gene: TRBD1
clone size: -
J gene: TRBJ2-7
V gene: TRBV6-5

CDR3 protein: CASSLRSEGNYGYTF
CDR3 DNA: TGCGCCAGCAGCTTGCGCTCGGAGGGTAACTATGGCTACACCTTC
D gene: -
clone size: few
J gene: TRBJ1-2
V gene: TRBV5-1

CDR3 protein: CASSYRHSGYTF
CDR3 DNA: TGTGCCAGCAGTTACCGACACTCTGGCTACACCTTC
D gene: -
clone size: -
J gene: TRBJ1-2
V gene: TRBV6-2/TRBV6-3

CDR3 protein: CASSRAAEAFF
CDR3 DNA: TGTGCCAGCAGTCGGGCAGCTGAAGCTTTCTTT
D gene: -
clone size: once
J gene: TRBJ1-1
V gene: TRBV6-6

CDR3 protein: CATSDSSIGTDTQYF
CDR3 DNA: TGTGCCACCAGTGACTCTAGTATCGGCACAGATACGCAGTATTTT
D gene: -
clone size: -
J gene: TRBJ2-3
V gene: TRBV24-1

CDR3 protein: CAMHGAGANVLTF
CDR3 DNA: TGTGCCATGCATGGAGCTGGGGCCAACGTCCTGACTTTC
D gene: -
clone size: -
J gene: TRBJ2-6
V gene: TRBV2

CDR3 protein: CASSDRDSHEAFF
CDR3 DNA: TGTGCCAGCAGCGACCGGGACAGCCATGAAGCTTTCTTT
D gene: TRBD1
clone size: -
J gene: TRBJ1-1
V gene: TRBV27

CDR3 protein: CASSGYTGGQETQYF
CDR3 DNA: TGTGCCAGCAGTGGATATACAGGGGGCCAAGAGACCCAGTACTTC
D gene: TRBD1
clone size: -
J gene: TRBJ2-5
V gene: TRBV6-1

CDR3 protein: CASRSPGGTDTQYF
CDR3 DNA: TGTGCCAGCAGGTCCCCGGGGGGCACAGATACGCAGTATTTT
D gene: -
clone size: -
J gene: TRBJ2-3
V gene: TRBV6-5

CDR3 protein: CASSSPGQGKQPQHF
CDR3 DNA: TGTGCCAGCAGCTCGCCGGGACAGGGTAAGCAGCCCCAGCATTTT
D gene: TRBD1
clone size: few
J gene: TRBJ1-5
V gene: TRBV5-4

CDR3 protein: CASSQGYSGSGETQYF
CDR3 DNA: TGTGCCAGCAGCCAAGGGTATAGCGGGAGCGGGGAGACCCAGTACTTC
D gene: TRBD2
clone size: -
J gene: TRBJ2-5
V gene: TRBV4-2

CDR3 protein: CASSETAVKTYEQYF
CDR3 DNA: TGTGCCAGCAGTGAAACGGCGGTGAAGACCTACGAGCAGTACTTC
D gene: -
clone size: few
J gene: TRBJ2-7
V gene: TRBV2

CDR3 protein: CSVGHGAGEQYF
CDR3 DNA: TGCAGCGTCGGGCATGGGGCCGGCGAGCAGTACTTC
D gene: -
clone size: -
J gene: TRBJ2-7
V gene: TRBV29-1

CDR3 protein: CASSHVGWWGESGANVLTF
CDR3 DNA: TGCGCCAGCAGCCATGTCGGATGGTGGGGAGAATCTGGGGCCAACGTCCTGACTTTC
D gene: -
clone size: few
J gene: TRBJ2-6
V gene: TRBV4-3

CDR3 protein: CASSQREYYNEQFF
CDR3 DNA: TGTGCCAGCAGTCAGCGGGAGTACTACAATGAGCAGTTCTTC
D gene: TRBD2
clone size: once
J gene: TRBJ2-1
V gene: TRBV28

CDR3 protein: CASSYSTSGELYEQYF
CDR3 DNA: TGTGCCAGCAGTTACTCGACCAGCGGCGAACTTTACGAGCAGTACTTC
D gene: -
clone size: -
J gene: TRBJ2-7
V gene: TRBV6-2/TRBV6-3

CDR3 protein: CASSLQANYGYTF
CDR3 DNA: TGTGCCAGCAGTCTACAGGCAAACTATGGCTACACCTTC
D gene: -
clone size: -
J gene: TRBJ1-2
V gene: TRBV7-2

CDR3 protein: CASSASSLLGQRFPNQPQHF
CDR3 DNA: TGTGCCAGTAGCGCTTCTTCATTATTGGGACAGCGCTTCCCCAATCAGCCCCAGCATTTT
D gene: TRBD1
clone size: few
J gene: TRBJ1-5
V gene: TRBV19

CDR3 protein: CASRFVPSGEQYF
CDR3 DNA: TGTGCCAGCAGATTTGTACCATCGGGAGAGCAGTACTTC
D gene: -
clone size: -
J gene: TRBJ2-7
V gene: TRBV2

CDR3 protein: CATSRDWGRSGELFF
CDR3 DNA: TGTGCCACCAGCAGAGATTGGGGGAGGTCCGGGGAGCTGTTTTTT
D gene: -
clone size: few
J gene: TRBJ2-2
V gene: TRBV15

CDR3 protein: CASSQDGLAGEPQFF
CDR3 DNA: TGCGCCAGCAGCCAAGACGGACTAGCGGGAGAGCCGCAGTTCTTC
D gene: TRBD2
clone size: -
J gene: TRBJ2-1
V gene: TRBV4-3

CDR3 protein: CASSDLGRRAPGLAGGPGEQYF
CDR3 DNA: TGTGCCAGCAGTGATCTGGGACGTAGAGCACCAGGACTAGCGGGAGGGCCTGGGGAGCAGTACTTC
D gene: TRBD2
clone size: -
J gene: TRBJ2-7
V gene: TRBV2

CDR3 protein: CASSFPGSGNTIYF
CDR3 DNA: TGTGCCAGCAGTTTCCCAGGGTCTGGAAACACCATATATTTT
D gene: -
clone size: -
J gene: TRBJ1-3
V gene: TRBV28

CDR3 protein: CATSRRDSQFSEKLFF
CDR3 DNA: TGTGCCACCAGCAGAAGGGACAGTCAGTTTAGTGAAAAACTGTTTTTT
D gene: TRBD1
clone size: -
J gene: TRBJ1-4
V gene: TRBV15

CDR3 protein: CASSLGDRGGEKLFF
CDR3 DNA: TGTGCCAGCAGCTTAGGGGACAGGGGTGGTGAAAAACTGTTTTTT
D gene: TRBD1
clone size: -
J gene: TRBJ1-4
V gene: TRBV7-8

CDR3 protein: CASNPGSGRSSYNEQFF
CDR3 DNA: TGTGCCAGCAACCCGGGTAGCGGGAGGTCCTCCTACAATGAGCAGTTCTTC
D gene: TRBD2
clone size: -
J gene: TRBJ2-1
V gene: TRBV9

CDR3 protein: CASSLVQTNPQETQYF
CDR3 DNA: TGTGCCAGCAGCTTAGTCCAGACAAATCCTCAAGAGACCCAGTACTTC
D gene: -
clone size: -
J gene: TRBJ2-5
V gene: TRBV7-8

CDR3 protein: CASSYSTGAVETQYF
CDR3 DNA: TGTGCCAGCAGTTACTCGACAGGGGCGGTGGAGACCCAGTACTTC
D gene: TRBD1
clone size: -
J gene: TRBJ2-5
V gene: TRBV6-2/TRBV6-3

CDR3 protein: CATRDRANYGYTF
CDR3 DNA: TGTGCCACCCGGGACAGGGCCAACTATGGCTACACCTTC
D gene: TRBD1
clone size: -
J gene: TRBJ1-2
V gene: TRBV19